These T cell receptor beta chains were read from a single sample in a study of tumor-infiltrating lymphocytes in localized non-small cell lung cancer. Clones were sequenced by immunoSEQ multiplex PCR, and TCRdb holds only the in-frame ones, with some missing. This sample has about 21,000 clones, with over 70% found just once. Sequenced material: lung tumor tissue. The receptors here all came from a human donor with non-small cell lung cancer. Both conserved end residues are part of each CDR3. The D gene is left open where the match is weak. Not all rows give a size; the values are once, few, many and, for expanded clones, a class.

d_call | j_call | v_call | clone_size | cdr3_aa | cdr3_nt
TRBD1 | TRBJ1-4 | TRBV27 | NA | CATSDRVNEKLFF | TGTGCCACTTCGGACAGGGTTAATGAAAAACTGTTTTTT
TRBD1 | TRBJ2-7 | TRBV7-9 | NA | CASSFRAGGTRGEQYF | TGTGCCAGCAGCTTCAGAGCAGGGGGTACTAGAGGCGAGCAGTACTTC
TRBD2 | TRBJ2-7 | TRBV7-2 | NA | CASSLTSGSFYEQYF | TGTGCCAGCAGCTTAACTAGCGGGAGTTTTTACGAGCAGTACTTC
TRBD1 | TRBJ1-1 | TRBV9 | NA | CASSVGNLRDRANTEAFF | TGTGCCAGCAGCGTAGGGAACCTCCGGGACAGGGCGAACACTGAAGCTTTCTTT
NA | TRBJ2-2 | TRBV19 | NA | CASSIKAVSGELFF | TGTGCCAGTAGTATTAAAGCGGTTTCCGGGGAGCTGTTTTTT
NA | TRBJ2-7 | TRBV7-2 | NA | CASSPYGTQIGEQYF | TGTGCCAGCAGCCCATATGGGACACAGATCGGGGAGCAGTACTTC
TRBD1 | TRBJ2-7 | TRBV18 | NA | CASSPGTGSYEQYF | TGTGCCAGCTCACCAGGGACAGGCTCCTACGAGCAGTACTTC
NA | TRBJ2-1 | TRBV7-9 | few | CASSLGEQFF | TGTGCCAGCAGCTTAGGGGAGCAGTTCTTC
TRBD2 | TRBJ2-7 | TRBV27 | NA | CASSLQSGRGEQYF | TGTGCCAGCAGTTTACAGAGCGGGAGAGGCGAGCAGTACTTC
TRBD1 | TRBJ1-1 | TRBV19 | once | CASSRQQGSNTEAFF | TGTGCCAGTAGTCGACAACAGGGGTCGAACACTGAAGCTTTCTTT
NA | TRBJ2-3 | TRBV19 | NA | CASSIAGAGADTQYF | TGTGCCAGTAGTATAGCAGGGGCCGGCGCAGATACGCAGTATTTT
NA | TRBJ1-1 | TRBV29-1 | NA | CSVESSYTEAFF | TGCAGCGTTGAGAGCAGTTACACTGAAGCTTTCTTT
NA | TRBJ1-1 | TRBV28 | NA | CASSSPQVLNTEAFF | TGTGCCAGCAGCTCTCCCCAGGTTTTGAACACTGAAGCTTTCTTT
NA | TRBJ1-4 | TRBV10-3 | once | CAIRQGPNEKLFF | TGTGCCATCAGACAGGGACCTAATGAAAAACTGTTTTTT
NA | TRBJ2-7 | TRBV14 | NA | CASSQDRGGSYEQYF | TGTGCCAGCAGCCAAGATCGAGGGGGGAGCTACGAGCAGTACTTC
TRBD2 | TRBJ2-7 | TRBV5-6 | NA | CASSLAGGRYEQYF | TGTGCCAGCAGCTTGGCGGGAGGGCGCTACGAGCAGTACTTC
NA | TRBJ2-7 | TRBV9 | NA | CASSEGTQAGEQYF | TGTGCCAGCAGCGAGGGTACCCAGGCGGGAGAGCAGTACTTC
TRBD2 | TRBJ2-1 | TRBV11-2 | NA | CASGAILAGDLNEQFF | TGTGCCAGCGGCGCCATTTTAGCGGGAGATCTAAATGAGCAGTTCTTC
NA | TRBJ1-4 | TRBV6-5 | NA | CASSYSEGKGGEKLFF | TGTGCCAGCAGTTACTCAGAGGGGAAAGGAGGTGAAAAACTGTTTTTT
NA | TRBJ2-5 | TRBV7-2 | once | CASSLGHPRTQYF | TGTGCCAGCAGCTTAGGACACCCTAGGACCCAGTACTTC
NA | TRBJ1-1 | TRBV19 | NA | CASSIVLLGANEAFF | TGTGCCAGTAGTATCGTATTATTGGGGGCGAATGAAGCTTTCTTT
TRBD2 | TRBJ2-1 | TRBV2 | NA | CASTGLADYNEQFF | TGTGCCAGCACGGGACTAGCGGATTACAATGAGCAGTTCTTC
TRBD2 | TRBJ2-7 | TRBV15 | NA | CATSSGAGGRGEQYF | TGTGCCACCAGCTCCGGGGCGGGGGGCCGTGGCGAGCAGTACTTC
TRBD2 | TRBJ2-7 | TRBV5-6 | NA | CASSFSGLGREQYF | TGTGCCAGCAGCTTTAGCGGGCTAGGCAGGGAGCAGTACTTC
NA | TRBJ1-1 | TRBV30 | NA | CAWTPQHTEAFF | TGTGCCTGGACCCCTCAGCACACTGAAGCTTTCTTT
TRBD1 | TRBJ1-5 | TRBV6-5 | NA | CASQDRVGNQPQHF | TGTGCCAGCCAGGACAGGGTGGGCAATCAGCCCCAGCATTTT
NA | TRBJ2-7 | TRBV4-1 | NA | CASSLDHGQTYEQYF | TGCGCCAGCAGCCTCGACCATGGCCAGACCTACGAGCAGTACTTC
NA | TRBJ1-5 | TRBV19 | few | CASSRGIGNQPQHF | TGTGCCAGTAGTAGGGGGATTGGCAATCAGCCCCAGCATTTT
TRBD2 | TRBJ2-7 | TRBV6-1 | NA | CASSASGSYEQYF | TGTGCCAGCAGTGCTAGCGGGAGTTACGAGCAGTACTTC
NA | TRBJ1-3 | TRBV6-5 | few | CASKSTFAGNTIYF | TGTGCCAGCAAGAGTACGTTCGCTGGAAACACCATATATTTT
TRBD2 | TRBJ2-1 | TRBV7-9 | NA | CASSLGLAGARIDEQFF | TGTGCCAGCAGCTTGGGACTAGCGGGAGCCCGTATCGATGAGCAGTTCTTC
NA | TRBJ2-7 | TRBV29-1 | NA | CSAGAVGTSYEQYF | TGCAGCGCCGGGGCGGTTGGGACCTCCTACGAGCAGTACTTC
TRBD1 | TRBJ2-5 | TRBV4-1 | NA | CASSQYGTGGVETQYF | TGCGCCAGCAGCCAATATGGGACAGGGGGCGTAGAGACCCAGTACTTC
NA | TRBJ2-7 | TRBV30 | NA | CAWRPRGRFGNEQYF | TGTGCCTGGAGACCACGGGGGCGGTTCGGCAACGAGCAGTACTTC
TRBD1 | TRBJ2-7 | TRBV15 | NA | CATSRDGQGPYEQYF | TGTGCCACCAGCAGAGATGGACAGGGTCCCTACGAGCAGTACTTC
NA | TRBJ2-7 | TRBV7-9 | few | CASSSTDYEQYF | TGTGCCAGCAGCTCGACAGATTACGAGCAGTACTTC
NA | TRBJ2-1 | TRBV5-1 | NA | CASSEAGLDYNEQFF | TGCGCCAGCAGCGAAGCGGGCCTTGACTACAATGAGCAGTTCTTC
TRBD2 | TRBJ2-3 | TRBV6-4 | NA | CASSDSLAGADTQYF | TGTGCCAGCAGTGACTCTCTAGCGGGAGCAGATACGCAGTATTTT
NA | TRBJ1-1 | TRBV9 | NA | CASSVEANTEAFF | TGTGCCAGCAGCGTAGAAGCGAACACTGAAGCTTTCTTT
TRBD1 | TRBJ1-1 | TRBV7-9 | once | CASSLGGGQGQEAFF | TGTGCCAGCAGCTTAGGTGGAGGACAGGGTCAAGAAGCTTTCTTT
TRBD2 | TRBJ2-1 | TRBV7-9 | NA | CASIPLMSGRKNEQFF | TGTGCCAGCATCCCTCTTATGAGCGGGAGGAAAAATGAGCAGTTCTTC
NA | TRBJ1-5 | TRBV6-6 | NA | CASSSNQPQHF | TGTGCCAGCAGTAGTAATCAGCCCCAGCATTTT
TRBD1 | TRBJ1-3 | TRBV19 | NA | CASSIKGTASGNTIYF | TGTGCCAGTAGTATTAAGGGGACAGCCTCTGGAAACACCATATATTTT
NA | TRBJ2-7 | TRBV19 | NA | CASSTWEAPYEQYF | TGTGCCAGTAGTACCTGGGAGGCCCCCTACGAGCAGTACTTC
NA | TRBJ2-5 | TRBV7-9 | NA | CASSLALETQYF | TGTGCCAGCAGCTTAGCGCTGGAGACCCAGTACTTC
NA | TRBJ2-3 | TRBV5-4 | NA | CASSLVGGGTDTQYF | TGTGCCAGCAGCTTGGTGGGGGGAGGTACAGATACGCAGTATTTT
TRBD2 | TRBJ2-2 | TRBV28 | NA | CASSLTLAGRSGELFF | TGTGCCAGCAGTCTAACCTTAGCGGGAAGATCTGGGGAGCTGTTTTTT
NA | TRBJ1-2 | TRBV7-9 | NA | CASSLPQPGPHPVYGYTF | TGTGCCAGCAGCTTACCCCAACCGGGTCCACATCCCGTCTATGGCTACACCTTC
TRBD2 | TRBJ2-3 | TRBV10-2 | once | CASKMAGGGDTQYF | TGCGCCAGCAAAATGGCGGGAGGGGGGGATACGCAGTATTTT
NA | TRBJ1-1 | TRBV11-2 | NA | CASSLGRRTEAFF | TGTGCCAGCAGCTTAGGCAGGAGGACTGAAGCTTTCTTT
TRBD1 | TRBJ2-2 | TRBV7-7 | NA | CASSPDRGTGELFF | TGTGCTAGCAGCCCCGACAGGGGCACCGGGGAGCTGTTTTTT